The sequence of this T cell receptor beta chain was determined in a study of CD8 T cells in ankylosing spondylitis. General observations from the study: Disease-linked clones, CD8+, were relatively rare in peripheral blood. Blood of patients with ankylosing spondylitis appeared to be characterized by a TCR beta motif of roughly eight highly homologous variants.

Ten or more counts support this clonotype. Antigen: not known. A single record per CDR3 protein comes from TCRdb applying MiXCR to the 5' RACE reads. Among a few hundred thousand distinct CDR3 sequences, over 15% were seen once, and the ten largest hold 7.5% to 9.5%. The CDR3 spans 14 residues. Trimming cost V 8 bases and J 0 bases, with 11 bases left between them. Per germline, CDR1 MNHNS and CDR2 SASEGT. The source material was blood, either unsorted or a sorted T cell fraction (not recorded which). V usage is TRBV6-1 and J usage is TRBJ1-5, with D tentatively TRBD1 (6 bases). The receptor comes from a male donor with ankylosing spondylitis or in good health (not recorded which). CDR3 nucleotide sequence: TGTGCCAGCCGAACAGGGACTAGCAATCAGCCCCAGCATTTT. Amino acid sequence: CASRTGTSNQPQHF.